This passage covers 17 T cell receptor beta chains from one sample sequenced in a study of T cell repertoires in cytomegalovirus infection. One entry per CDR3 protein, called by TCRdb with MiXCR from the reads. The table records around 350,000 distinct CDR3 sequences, over 15% of them present only once. Sequencing was done on a sample of PBMCs. The receptors derive from a human donor in good health (CMV status not recorded). Some clones in this sample may be carry-over from other donors' samples.

This clonotype has a count of ten or more. The chain couples TRBV29-1 to TRBJ1-2, with D possibly being TRBD1 (6 bases). The V gene's germline CDR1 is SQVTM and CDR2 ANQGSEA. Trimming cost V 5 bases and J 0 bases, with 10 bases left between them. The CDR3 extends over 13 amino acids. CDR3 coding DNA: TGCAGCGTTAGGGACACTGCTAACTATGGCTACACCTTC. This codes for CSVRDTANYGYTF.

The chain has TRBV6-5 and TRBJ2-7; D unresolved. Per germline, CDR1 MNHEY and CDR2 SVGAGI. The CDR3 contains 11 residues. V was shortened by 7 bases and J by 7 bases, with 11 bases between the two germline ends. CDR3 coding DNA: TGTGCCAGCACCAAAAGGCGGGAGCAGTACTTC. Translating it yields CASTKRREQYF.

The gene calls are TRBV5-5 and TRBJ1-5; TRBD1 aligns across 8 bases. CDR1 and CDR2 from the germline V gene are SGHKS and YYEKEE (reference sequence). CDR3 length: 16 residues. V gave up 4 bases and J gave up 1 base; unmatched junction bases: 7. The CDR3 DNA sequence: TGTGCCAGCAGCCCAGGGGGCCGTTCGAGCAATCAGCCCCAGCATTTT. This translates into CASSPGGRSSNQPQHF.

This clonotype was seen more than once but under ten times. The chain links TRBV27 to TRBJ2-3; the match to TRBD2 covers 7 bases. This CDR3 region has 15 residues. Germline assignment: CDR1 MNHEY and CDR2 SMNVEV (reference sequence). Trimming at V came to 0 bases and at J to 4 bases, leaving 4 bases not matched to a gene. Here the CDR3 DNA reads TGTGCCAGCAGTTTATCTGCCCTAGCGGCAGATACGCAGTATTTT. This encodes CASSLSALAADTQYF.

The chain is built from TRBV7-9 and TRBJ1-4; 7 bases fit TRBD1. V lost 5 bases and J lost 8; bases outside the gene matches: 8. Germline lookup yields CDR1 SEHNR and CDR2 FQNEAQ (reference sequence). The CDR3 is 14 residues long. This chain's CDR3 is CASSQYRGNEKLFF. The CDR3 DNA is TGTGCCAGCAGCCAATACAGGGGCAACGAAAAACTGTTTTTT.

In its sample, this clonotype was seen many times. The rearrangement links TRBV7-6 to TRBJ1-5, with 10 nucleotides matching TRBD1. Germline V CDR1 and CDR2: SGHVS, FNYEAQ. J lost 6 bases, V lost 4 bases, and 6 bases had no gene match. The CDR3 has 15 residues. The CDR3 coding sequence is TGTGCCAGCAGCTCACGGGACAGGGGAATTCAGCCCCAGCATTTT. Its protein is CASSSRDRGIQPQHF.

This clonotype was seen a handful of times. The V call is TRBV7-6, the J call TRBJ2-5; D remains ambiguous. The CDR3 is 14 amino acids. The V end lost 5 bases, the J end lost 5 bases, and 15 bases lay between the germline ends. CDR1 is SGHVS, CDR2 FNYEAQ, per germline. The CDR3 sequence is CASSLNPSGETQYF. DNA for the CDR3: TGTGCCAGCAGCCTCAACCCTAGTGGCGAGACCCAGTACTTC.

This chain uses TRBV20-1 with TRBJ1-6; maybe TRBD1 (5 bases). CDR1 DFQATT and CDR2 SNEGSKA come from the germline V gene (reference sequence). The V end was cut by 6 bases, the J end by 7 bases, with 13 bases between. The CDR3 is 13 amino acids. CDR3 protein: CSAPPGNNSPLHF. The CDR3, as DNA: TGCAGTGCCCCACCAGGGAACAATTCACCCCTCCACTTT.

This chain uses TRBV4-2 with TRBJ2-1; D not certain. Trimming took 3 bases from V and 9 from J, leaving 15 bases between them. The CDR3 runs 14 residues. Germline V gene data show CDR1 as LGHNA and CDR2 as YNFKEQ. This CDR3 reads CASSQERVDGEQFF. The CDR3 nucleotides read TGTGCCAGCAGCCAGGAGAGAGTCGACGGTGAGCAGTTCTTC.

This clonotype was observed a handful of times. The CDR3 here is CSAPGTGRRAQYF. For the CDR3, the DNA is TGCAGTGCTCCCGGGACAGGGAGGAGGGCCCAGTACTTC. This rearrangement joins TRBV20-1 to TRBJ2-5, with TRBD1 identical over 9 bases. Germline trimming cut 5 bases from V and 9 bases from J; bases unmatched to any gene: 10. CDR1 is DFQATT, CDR2 SNEGSKA, per germline (reference sequence). CDR3 size: 13 residues.

This chain links TRBV28 with TRBJ2-5; the D gene is possibly TRBD1 (6 bases). CDR3 length: 15 amino acids. Germline CDR1 MDHEN, CDR2 SYDVKM. Trimming pared 3 bases from V and 1 base from J, leaving 12 bases between. CDR3 sequence reads: CASSFLGQTQETQYF. The DNA of the CDR3 is TGTGCCAGCAGTTTCCTCGGACAGACCCAAGAGACCCAGTACTTC.

The gene calls are TRBV12-3 or TRBV12-4 and TRBJ1-5; D gene ambiguous. The CDR3 spans 14 residues. With 7 bases removed from V and 1 base from J, the gap between germline ends came to 11 bases. The CDR3 DNA sequence: TGTGCCAGCACCGCGGACGGGAGCAATCAGCCCCAGCATTTT. Encoded protein: CASTADGSNQPQHF.

The DNA for the CDR3 is TGTGCCAGTAGTAGGGGGACAGGCCACTACGAGCAGTACTTC. Amino acids: CASSRGTGHYEQYF. The chain couples TRBV19 to TRBJ2-7, with TRBD1 identical over 8 bases. Germline lookup yields CDR1 LNHDA and CDR2 SQIVND (reference sequence). V lost 4 bases and J lost 3; bases outside the gene matches: 5. This CDR3 has 14 residues. The full variable domain, completed using reference TRBV19 and TRBJ2-7, is DGGITQSPKYLFRKEGQNVTLSCEQNLNHDAMYWYRQDPGQGLRLIYYSQIVNDFQKGDIAEGYSVSREKKESFPLTVTSAQKNPTAFYLCASSRGTGHYEQYFGPGTRLTVT.

This clonotype was detected only a few times. The V call is TRBV12-3 or TRBV12-4, the J call TRBJ2-7; 7 nucleotides align to TRBD1. V lost 7 bases, J lost 3 bases, and 6 bases stayed unmatched. The CDR3 length is 13 residues. CDR3 residues: CASNRDSLYEQYF. CDR3 bases: TGTGCCAGCAATAGGGACAGCCTCTACGAGCAGTACTTC.

This chain connects TRBV7-9 to TRBJ1-2, with D unresolved. Germline assignment: CDR1 SEHNR and CDR2 FQNEAQ (reference sequence). The ends were cut back, 3 bases at V and 2 bases at J, with 13 bases in the middle. The CDR3 has 15 amino acids. CDR3 bases: TGTGCCAGCAGCTTGCCCCCGACGACCAACTATGGCTACACCTTC. Its translation: CASSLPPTTNYGYTF.

In its sample, this clonotype was seen a few times. This rearrangement joins TRBV7-2 to TRBJ2-5; 9 nucleotides align to TRBD2. Germline assignment: CDR1 SGHTA and CDR2 FQGNSA. V was pared by 8 bases and J by 7 bases, with 11 bases of the junction left unmatched. The CDR3 has 14 residues. The CDR3 DNA reads as TGTGCCAGCGGCGATAGCGGGAGAGGGGGGACCCAGTACTTC. This codes for CASGDSGRGGTQYF. Full variable domain (outside the CDR3, taken from reference TRBV7-2 and TRBJ2-5): GAGVSQSPSNKVTEKGKDVELRCDPISGHTALYWYRQSLGQGLEFLIYFQGNSAPDKSGLPSDRFSAERTGGSVSTLTIQRTQQEDSAVYLCASGDSGRGGTQYFGPGTRLLVL.

In its sample, this clonotype was seen a few times. V usage is TRBV24-1 and J usage is TRBJ2-3, with D possibly TRBD2 on 5 matching bases. Germline assignment: CDR1 KGHDR and CDR2 SFDVKD. The germline V and J ends were trimmed by 9 bases and 6 bases, with 21 bases remaining between them. The CDR3 covers 15 residues. In nucleotides, the CDR3 is TGTGCCACCGCTTCGAGGGCGATTGGGGTGGATACGCAGTATTTT. Protein: CATASRAIGVDTQYF.